One sample yielded the 30 T cell receptor beta chains listed below, sequenced in a study of T cells in Graves' hyperthyroidism and ophthalmopathy. Amplification of TCR beta CDR3 regions was performed using RNA transcripts as template. The study used the HTBI primer set for a first-round RT-PCR of the TCR CDR3. TCRdb analysed the multiplex PCR reads with MiXCR anew, one entry per CDR3 protein. Of roughly 280,000 distinct CDR3 sequences detected, about 15% appear once; the ten largest clones hold approximately 60%. The sample was blood. All receptors come from a woman in her sixties with Graves' ophthalmopathy.

The chain couples TRBV19 to TRBJ2-1, with D perhaps TRBD2 (5 bases). V was clipped by 7 bases and J by 0 bases, with 13 bases between them. This CDR3 has 15 amino acids. Germline loops: CDR1 LNHDA, CDR2 SQIVND (reference sequence). The CDR3 DNA follows: TGTGCCAGTACCTCCCCGGGGAGCTCCTACAATGAGCAGTTCTTC. This translates into CASTSPGSSYNEQFF.

This clonotype was picked up many times. This rearrangement joins TRBV6-1 to TRBJ2-6; no firm D call. This CDR3 comprises 15 residues. Trimming took off 5 bases at V and 0 bases at J, with 8 bases between the two ends. Germline CDR1 is MNHNS and CDR2 is SASEGT. Here the CDR3 reads CASSYGISGANVLTF. CDR3 nucleotides: TGTGCCAGCAGTTACGGAATCTCTGGGGCCAACGTCCTGACTTTC.

This clonotype was counted at least ten times. The chain couples TRBV12-3 or TRBV12-4 to TRBJ1-1; D possibly corresponds to TRBD1 (5 bases). V lost 7 bases and J lost 8, with 14 bases in between. The CDR3 is 12 residues long. Here the CDR3 DNA reads TGTGCCAGCACCAACACCCGGGACGAAGCTTTCTTT. Translation: CASTNTRDEAFF.

In the case of this clonotype: A much larger clonotype is one base distant, so this may be a read error. This chain joins TRBV6-1 and TRBJ1-2; weak D call: TRBD1 (6 bases). V was shortened by 3 bases and J by 2 bases, with 13 bases between the two germline ends. The CDR3 totals 15 residues. Germline V lookup: CDR1 MNHNS, CDR2 SASEGT. DNA for the CDR3: TGTGCCAGCAGTGAGGATAGGACAGTAAACTATGGCTACACCTTC. Translation gives CASSEDRTVNYGYTF.

The table lists this clonotype with many counts. The chain couples TRBV4-1 to TRBJ2-5; D unclear. The CDR3 contains 14 residues. Germline V lookup: CDR1 MGHRA, CDR2 YSYEKL. V lost 4 bases to trimming and J lost 1 base, with 10 bases between them. CDR3: CASSPPGLQETQYF. CDR3 bases: TGCGCCAGCAGCCCTCCCGGGCTCCAAGAGACCCAGTACTTC.

The chain employs TRBV12-3 or TRBV12-4 and TRBJ2-7; 7 bases agree with TRBD1. The junction had 11 bases not matched to a gene; V was cut back by 5 bases and J by 4 bases. The CDR3 is 15 residues long. The CDR3 sequence is CASSPRDSPPYEQYF. CDR3 coding DNA: TGTGCCAGCAGTCCCCGGGACAGTCCCCCGTACGAGCAGTACTTC.

The chain couples TRBV5-4 to TRBJ2-1; 12 bases line up with TRBD1. This CDR3 has 15 amino acids. The germline gives CDR1 SGHNT, CDR2 YYREEE (reference sequence). V shed 3 bases, J shed 7 bases, and the junction held 5 bases outside the gene matches. The CDR3 DNA follows: TGTGCCAGCAGCTCGGTGGGACAGGGGGCGAATGAGCAGTTCTTC. Translated, it gives CASSSVGQGANEQFF.

In this sample, this clonotype turned up a few times. This chain joins TRBV24-1 and TRBJ1-5, with TRBD1 as a possible D gene (6 bases). Trimming took 6 bases from V and 4 from J, leaving 9 bases between them. Germline V gene data show CDR1 as KGHDR and CDR2 as SFDVKD. CDR3 size: 13 residues. The CDR3 loop is CATSNQGNQPQHF. CDR3 DNA: TGTGCCACCAGTAACCAGGGGAATCAGCCCCAGCATTTT.

This sequence joins TRBV20-1 and TRBJ2-6; tentatively, D is TRBD1 (6 bases). Trimming removed 0 bases at V and 2 bases at J, with 14 bases between. Germline V lookup: CDR1 DFQATT, CDR2 SNEGSKA (reference sequence). There are 17 residues in the CDR3. The CDR3 loop reads CSARDTGGGAGANVLTF. In DNA, the CDR3 is TGCAGTGCTAGAGACACTGGGGGCGGAGCTGGGGCCAACGTCCTGACTTTC.

This chain links TRBV29-1 with TRBJ2-7; TRBD1 matches 11 bases. CDR3 length: 14 residues. Germline-derived CDR1 and CDR2 are SQVTM and ANQGSEA. V dropped 7 bases and J dropped 2; count of bases not matched to a gene: 7. The chain's CDR3 is CSAKGTGGPYEQYF. The CDR3 nucleotides are TGCAGCGCCAAAGGGACAGGGGGACCCTACGAGCAGTACTTC.

This clonotype was observed a few times. V usage is TRBV10-3 and J usage is TRBJ2-1, with TRBD1 as a possible D gene (6 bases). Trimming removed 6 bases from V and 5 bases from J, with 17 bases in between. This CDR3 is 15 amino acids long. From germline, CDR1 is ENHRY and CDR2 SYGVKD. The CDR3 loop reads CAIRNITGKNNEQFF. CDR3 DNA: TGTGCCATCAGGAACATTACAGGGAAGAACAATGAGCAGTTCTTC.

This clonotype was seen a handful of times. The V gene is TRBV5-4, the J gene TRBJ2-1, with TRBD2 matching over 11 bases. CDR1 is SGHNT and CDR2 is YYREEE in the germline V gene (reference sequence). This CDR3 spans 18 amino acids. V dropped 7 bases and J dropped 0; count of bases not matched to a gene: 12. The CDR3 spells CASQQLGTSGSSYNEQFF. The CDR3 DNA is TGTGCCAGCCAGCAGCTTGGTACTAGCGGGAGCTCCTACAATGAGCAGTTCTTC.

This clonotype appeared many times. This chain links TRBV20-1 with TRBJ2-1; 10 positions match TRBD2. The germline V gene has CDR1 DFQATT and CDR2 SNEGSKA (reference sequence). This CDR3 region has 16 residues. J lost 3 bases, V lost 4 bases, and 9 bases had no gene match. The CDR3 DNA sequence: TGCAGTGCTACCGGAACTAGCGGGGTCAACTACAATGAGCAGTTCTTC. It encodes CSATGTSGVNYNEQFF.

The chain joins TRBV12-3 or TRBV12-4 to TRBJ2-4; no clear D gene. Between the trimmed V and J ends, which lost 6 bases and 7 bases, there was a span of 19 bases. This CDR3 region has 15 residues. CDR3 amino acids: CASSNMNRNFNIQYF. The DNA for the CDR3 is TGTGCCAGCAGCAACATGAACAGAAATTTTAACATTCAGTACTTC.

This clonotype appeared a few times. This chain connects TRBV20-1 to TRBJ1-6, with a possible D match to TRBD1 (5 bases). V lost 6 bases and J lost 6, with 12 bases in between. Per germline, CDR1 DFQATT and CDR2 SNEGSKA (reference sequence). CDR3 size: 13 residues. The chain's CDR3 is CSARTWGNSPLHF. The CDR3 coding sequence is TGCAGTGCCAGGACATGGGGTAATTCACCCCTCCACTTT.

CDR3 sequence: CSVTEGAGNTIYF. CDR3 bases: TGCAGTGTCACGGAGGGCGCTGGAAACACCATATATTTT. This chain connects TRBV20-1 to TRBJ1-3; D is uncertain. Trimming removed 7 bases at V and 2 bases at J, with 12 bases between. The CDR3 runs 13 residues. Germline V gene lookup returns CDR1 DFQATT and CDR2 SNEGSKA (reference sequence).

The genes are TRBV28 and TRBJ1-5; 10 bases fit TRBD1. CDR1 MDHEN and CDR2 SYDVKM come from the germline V gene. V shed 7 bases and J 3 bases; nucleotides not matched to a gene: 12. There are 17 residues in the CDR3. The DNA of the CDR3 is TGTGCCAGCATCTGGGGGGGGACAGGGGCCCTCAATCAGCCCCAGCATTTT. It yields the protein CASIWGGTGALNQPQHF.

This clonotype was counted between two and nine times. This chain uses TRBV20-1 with TRBJ2-1; D is possibly TRBD1 (6 bases). This CDR3 has 17 amino acids. V shed 4 bases and J shed 0 bases, with 19 bases lying between them. The germline V gene encodes CDR1 DFQATT and CDR2 SNEGSKA (reference sequence). The CDR3 DNA is TGCAGTGCTAATTTGTTTGCGGGCAGGGGCTCCTACAATGAGCAGTTCTTC. This codes for CSANLFAGRGSYNEQFF.

The gene calls are TRBV6-9 and TRBJ2-7; D call uncertain. CDR1 is MNHGY and CDR2 is SVAAGI in the germline V gene. CDR3 size: 13 residues. With 8 bases removed from V and 0 bases from J, the gap between germline ends came to 11 bases. For the CDR3, the DNA is TGTGCCAGCGTTCACACGGTCTCCTACGAGCAGTACTTC. Its translation: CASVHTVSYEQYF.

The sample holds many counts of this clonotype. J is TRBJ1-1 and V is TRBV28, with 9 bases fitting TRBD1. The germline V gene encodes CDR1 MDHEN and CDR2 SYDVKM. Trimming cost V 8 bases and J 4 bases; bases outside gene matches: 8. This CDR3 spans 14 amino acids. CDR3 protein: CASGSGTGTTEAFF. CDR3 nucleotide sequence: TGTGCCAGCGGGTCCGGGACAGGGACCACTGAAGCTTTCTTT.

This chain connects TRBV4-3 to TRBJ1-1, with D possibly TRBD1 on 5 matching bases. Germline V lookup: CDR1 LGHNA, CDR2 YSLEER. V gave up 6 bases and J gave up 0 bases, with 8 bases separating them. This CDR3 spans 13 amino acids. The CDR3, as DNA: TGCGCCAGCAGTTACAGGATGAACACTGAAGCTTTCTTT. This translates into CASSYRMNTEAFF.

The V call is TRBV7-2, the J call TRBJ2-1; D call uncertain. CDR3 length: 13 residues. Germline values: CDR1 SGHTA, CDR2 FQGNSA. V lost 0 bases to trimming and J lost 9 bases, with 9 bases between them. Written as DNA, the CDR3 is TGTGCCAGCAGCTTAGCCGCCTGGGGTGAGCAGTTCTTC. Amino acid sequence: CASSLAAWGEQFF.

This clonotype occurred many times. The chain recombines TRBV20-1 with TRBJ1-5; 10 nucleotides line up with TRBD1. J was trimmed by 4 bases and V by 6 bases; bases with no gene match: 3. There are 13 residues in the CDR3. Germline V gives CDR1 DFQATT, CDR2 SNEGSKA (reference sequence). In DNA form, the CDR3 reads TGCAGTGCGGGACAGGGGCCAAATCAGCCCCAGCATTTT. It is translated as CSAGQGPNQPQHF.

In this sample, this clonotype turned up many times. J is TRBJ1-1 and V is TRBV7-2; D is uncertain. This CDR3 is 13 amino acids long. Looked up from germline, CDR1 is SGHTA and CDR2 is FQGNSA. The V and J ends lost 5 bases and 1 base respectively, with 8 bases between them. In DNA form, the CDR3 reads TGTGCCAGCAGCCCTACACGGAACACTGAAGCTTTCTTT. Its protein product is CASSPTRNTEAFF.

A word on this clonotype: Possible read error: a much larger clone is one base away. V gene TRBV20-1 combines with J gene TRBJ2-7, with 15 bases that match TRBD2. V shed 1 base and J 5 bases; nucleotides not matched to a gene: 12. This CDR3 is built from 18 residues. Germline loops: CDR1 DFQATT, CDR2 SNEGSKA (reference sequence). The CDR3 loop is CSARARIPGTSGRNEQYF. The CDR3 DNA is TGCAGTGCTAGAGCCAGAATCCCCGGGACTAGCGGGAGGAACGAGCAGTACTTC.

The chain links TRBV4-1 to TRBJ1-2, with 7 bases identical to TRBD1. This CDR3 comprises 14 residues. The J segment lost 8 bases and the V segment lost 0 bases, leaving 6 bases of the junction unmatched. Germline V lookup: CDR1 MGHRA, CDR2 YSYEKL. CDR3 DNA: TGCGCCAGCAGCCAAGAAACAGGGGTTGGGGGCTACACCTTC. It specifies CASSQETGVGGYTF.

This CDR3 reads CASSQDGLGSQRVGKLFF. CDR3 DNA: TGTGCCAGCAGCCAAGATGGTTTGGGCAGTCAACGTGTCGGAAAACTGTTTTTT. The chain has TRBV4-2 and TRBJ1-4, with D hard to call. Germline V gene data show CDR1 as LGHNA and CDR2 as YNFKEQ. CDR3 length: 18 amino acids. V lost 0 bases to trimming and J lost 10 bases, with 24 bases between them.

J is TRBJ2-7 and V is TRBV25-1, with 7 nucleotides matching TRBD2. This CDR3 is built from 13 residues. With V trimmed by 5 bases and J by 5 bases, 6 bases remained unmatched. The germline V gene encodes CDR1 MGHDK and CDR2 SYGVNS. CDR3 in DNA: TGTGCCAGCAGTCGAGCGGGAACCGACGAGCAGTACTTC. Encoded protein: CASSRAGTDEQYF.

This clonotype has at least ten counts. V is TRBV6-2 or TRBV6-3 and J is TRBJ2-7, with no clear D. V dropped 2 bases and J dropped 2 bases, with 10 bases sitting between them. CDR3 length equals 14 residues. Germline V CDR1 and CDR2: MNHEY, SVGEGT. The CDR3 sequence: CASSYSQATYEQYF. CDR3 in DNA: TGTGCCAGCAGTTACAGCCAGGCGACCTACGAGCAGTACTTC.

The table lists this clonotype with many counts. V gene TRBV5-1 combines with J gene TRBJ2-3; tentative D call: TRBD1 (5 bases). CDR1 SGHRS and CDR2 YFSETQ come from the germline V gene. With 5 bases removed from V and 4 bases from J, the gap between germline ends came to 14 bases. The CDR3 contains 14 residues. The DNA of the CDR3 is TGCGCCAGCAGTTTTACGACAGCGTCAGATACGCAGTATTTT. It is translated as CASSFTTASDTQYF.